This TCR beta chain stems from a study of OX40 agonist ivuxolimab in advanced cancers. Whole-study context: Dosing consisted of intravenous ivuxolimab at 0.01 to 10 mg/kg every 2 weeks. The dose-escalation cohort had hepatocellular carcinoma, melanoma, renal cell or head and neck cancer.

In this sample, this clone turned up once. The target antigen is unknown. Study results and caveats: Dose levels from 0.1 to 3.0 mg/kg saw CD4+ and CD8+ blood T cells expand clonally by week 6.

J lost 0 bases, V lost 4 bases, and 8 bases had no gene match. Germline CDR1 reads MNHEY; CDR2 reads SVGAGI. This CDR3 contains 16 residues. Repertoires were generated with immunoSEQ multiplex PCR, while TCRdb's copy carries only in-frame clones and drops some. The table lists around 69,000 clones, around 86% of them singletons. The gene calls are TRBV6-5 and TRBJ1-1; TRBD1 agrees at 7 bases. This sample comprised CD4+ or CD8+ T cells sorted from blood, obtained in a trial of the OX40 agonist ivuxolimab. This sequence originates from an adult with an advanced solid tumor such as melanoma, head and neck, liver or kidney cancer. CDR3 sequence (DNA): TGTGCCAGCAGTTTCTCCTCGACAGGGCTGAACACTGAAGCTTTCTTT. It codes for CASSFSSTGLNTEAFF.